A selection of T cell receptor beta chains follows, all from one sample in a study of OX40 agonist ivuxolimab in advanced cancers. Assay: immunoSEQ multiplex PCR; the TCRdb copy retains only in-frame clones and omits some. Altogether approximately 66,000 clones are present, 88% being singletons, with the ten largest covering under 0.7%. This specimen was CD4+ or CD8+ T cells sorted from blood, taken in a trial of the OX40 agonist ivuxolimab. These receptors were taken from an adult with an advanced solid tumor such as melanoma, head and neck, liver or kidney cancer. Each CDR3 is given with its conserved first and last residue. D genes are given only for firm matches. Expanded clones get a size class; other rows say once, few or many, or leave the size out.

>-|-|TRBV11-2|TRBJ1-1
TGTGCCAGCAGCCCACCACAACTGAACACTGAAGCTTTCTTT
CASSPPQLNTEAFF
>-|-|TRBV7-2|TRBJ1-2
TGTGCCAGCAGCTTAGACTCAAACTATGGCTACACCTTC
CASSLDSNYGYTF
>-|-|TRBV10-1|TRBJ2-6
TGCGCCAGCAGTAGACTCACGATCGCACAAAGTCGGGCCAACGTCCTGACTTTC
CASSRLTIAQSRANVLTF
>-|-|TRBV6-6|TRBJ1-3
TGTGCCAGCAGTACCACCTCTGGAAACACCATATATTTT
CASSTTSGNTIYF
>TRBD1|-|TRBV5-4|TRBJ1-2
TGTGCCAGCAGCCGGGGACAGCAATATGGCTACACCTTC
CASSRGQQYGYTF
>-|-|TRBV5-1|TRBJ2-5
TGCGCCAGCAGCACGGACTCTCATGAGACCCAGTACTTC
CASSTDSHETQYF
>-|-|TRBV7-3|TRBJ2-7
TGTGCCAGCAGCTTGCAGGGCTCTACCGCCTACGAGCAGTACTTC
CASSLQGSTAYEQYF
>TRBD1|-|TRBV5-1|TRBJ1-4
TGCGCCAGCAGCTTGGACAGGGGGCTCGATGAAAAACTGTTTTTT
CASSLDRGLDEKLFF
>-|-|TRBV7-9|TRBJ1-2
TGTGCCAGCAGCTTTCAGGGTGGAGGGGGCTACACCTTC
CASSFQGGGGYTF
>-|-|TRBV7-6|TRBJ2-3
TGTGCCAGCAGCTTGGACTACACAGATACGCAGTATTTT
CASSLDYTDTQYF
>TRBD2|-|TRBV5-1|TRBJ2-1
TGCGCCAGCAGCTTGGCCGTTACTAGCGACTACAATGAGCAGTTCTTC
CASSLAVTSDYNEQFF
>-|-|TRBV5-6|TRBJ2-5
TGTGCCAGCAGCTTTGGGTCGGTGTACCAAGAGACCCAGTACTTC
CASSFGSVYQETQYF
>-|-|TRBV13|TRBJ1-3
TGTGCCAGCAGGACCACACAGCGGAGCTCTGGAAACACCATATATTTT
CASRTTQRSSGNTIYF
>TRBD2|-|TRBV7-3|TRBJ2-1
TGTGCCAGCAGCTTAAAGGGCGGGGGTACTAGCGGAACTTACAATGAGCAGTTCTTC
CASSLKGGGTSGTYNEQFF
>-|-|TRBV5-1|TRBJ2-5
TGCGCCAGCAGCTTGCCCCTCGTGGGAGCCCAAGAGACCCAGTACTTC
CASSLPLVGAQETQYF
>TRBD1|-|TRBV7-9|TRBJ1-5
TGTGCCAGCAGCTCAAACCGGGACAGGCCCAATCAGCCCCAGCATTTT
CASSSNRDRPNQPQHF
>TRBD1|few|TRBV7-8|TRBJ2-5
TGTGCCAGCAGCTTAGATGCCAGGGGGGAGACCCAGTACTTC
CASSLDARGETQYF
>-|-|TRBV28|TRBJ1-5
TGTGCCAGCAGTTTGGAACAGGGTAGGGGTCAGCCCCAGCATTTT
CASSLEQGRGQPQHF
>-|-|TRBV6-5|TRBJ1-2
TGTGCCAGCAGTACCCTAGCAGGGCCTGGCTACACCTTC
CASSTLAGPGYTF
>TRBD1|once|TRBV4-1|TRBJ1-3
TGCGCCAGCAGCCAACCCCGACAGGGAGGCACCATATATTTT
CASSQPRQGGTIYF
>-|-|TRBV7-9|TRBJ1-6
TGTGCCAGCAGCTTTCAGGGTGAATCACCCCTCCACTTT
CASSFQGESPLHF
>-|-|TRBV5-1|TRBJ1-1
TGCGCCAGCAGCCTTCGTACAGAGCTTAACACTGAAGCTTTCTTT
CASSLRTELNTEAFF
>TRBD1|-|TRBV11-3|TRBJ2-5
TGTGCCAGCAGCTCTGGACAGGGGACAGAGACCCAGTACTTC
CASSSGQGTETQYF
>TRBD1|-|TRBV6-1|TRBJ1-1
TGTGCCAGCAGTGAAATTCGAGGGACAGGGGTCACTGAAGCTTTCTTT
CASSEIRGTGVTEAFF
>TRBD1|-|TRBV27|TRBJ1-1
TGTGCCAGCAGCTATACAGGGGCCCTGGAAGCTTTCTTT
CASSYTGALEAFF
>-|-|TRBV4-2|TRBJ2-3
TGTGCCAGCAGCCAAGAGGGGGGGGCCCCCTTTGGCACAGATACGCAGTATTTT
CASSQEGGAPFGTDTQYF
>-|-|TRBV12-5|TRBJ2-2
TGTGCTAGTGGTTTGGTGACCGGGGAGCTGTTTTTT
CASGLVTGELFF
>-|once|TRBV19|TRBJ1-5
TGTGCCAGTAGTATTCGGGGGGTTGACAATCAGCCCCAGCATTTT
CASSIRGVDNQPQHF
>-|-|TRBV4-1|TRBJ2-7
TGCGCCAGCAGCCAGGGTAGGCCATCCGACTACGAGCAGTACTTC
CASSQGRPSDYEQYF
>TRBD1|-|TRBV5-1|TRBJ1-5
TGCGCCAGCAGCGAAGGGACAGGACTTAATCAGCCCCAGCATTTT
CASSEGTGLNQPQHF
>-|-|TRBV7-9|TRBJ1-1
TGTGCCAGCAGCTTTGGAGGGGGGGTGATGAACACTGAAGCTTTCTTT
CASSFGGGVMNTEAFF
>-|-|TRBV7-8|TRBJ2-1
TGTGCCAGCAGCCCCCAGGTTGGCGAGCAGTTCTTC
CASSPQVGEQFF
>TRBD1|few|TRBV10-3|TRBJ1-5
TGTGCCATCAAGGGGGCGGGAGTAGGGCCCCAGCATTTT
CAIKGAGVGPQHF
>-|-|TRBV7-2|TRBJ1-1
TGTGCCAGCAGCGCGACAAGGACTGAAGCTTTCTTT
CASSATRTEAFF
>-|-|TRBV21-1|TRBJ2-2
TGTGCCAGCAGCAACGCCCACACGGCCGGCACCGGGGAGCTGTTTTTT
CASSNAHTAGTGELFF
>-|-|TRBV9|TRBJ1-1
TGTGCCAGCAGCGTATCTCGGAACACTGAAGCTTTCTTT
CASSVSRNTEAFF
>-|-|TRBV5-1|TRBJ2-5
TGCGCCAGCAGCTTGGTTAGCGGCCAAGAGACCCAGTACTTC
CASSLVSGQETQYF
>-|-|TRBV7-8|TRBJ1-3
TGTGCCAGCAGCCCGGCCATCTCTGGAAACACCATATATTTT
CASSPAISGNTIYF
>TRBD2|-|TRBV5-6|TRBJ2-5
TGTGCCAGCAGCTCCGCGCGCGGGGGTGAGACCCAGTACTTC
CASSSARGGETQYF
>TRBD1|-|TRBV19|TRBJ1-5
TGTGCCAGTAGTACACAGGGGGCAGGACAGCCCCAGCATTTT
CASSTQGAGQPQHF
>-|-|TRBV6-5|TRBJ2-7
TGTGCCAGCAGTAGAGGGACGGGTCCAGGGGAGCAGTACTTC
CASSRGTGPGEQYF
>TRBD2|-|TRBV2|TRBJ2-7
TGTGCCAGCAGTGATGGTAGGACTAGGATGTACTTC
CASSDGRTRMYF